The T cell receptor beta chain under discussion was sequenced for a study of cytomegalovirus exposure and HLA in healthy donors. Study-level information: In a later analysis, the 110 or so validation repertoires were reported to have used the same platform as the 600 to 700 first-cohort repertoires.

Germline lookup yields CDR1 ENHRY and CDR2 SYGVKD. CDR3 length equals 14 residues. Germline trimming cut 4 bases from V and 6 bases from J; bases unmatched to any gene: 5. The donors were in the roughly 120-subject validation cohort, distinct from the 666-subject first cohort. On this clone: Its cognate antigen is unknown.

Whole-study results and caveats: The listing of 150 to 200 TCR beta chains classed them as cytomegalovirus-associated.

Sequenced by immunoSEQ multiplex PCR; TCRdb stores in-frame clones only, minus some. The data hold about 280,000 clones, with more than 75% observed a single time. This receptor was obtained from a woman younger than 35 in good health and CMV-seronegative. Sequenced sample: PBMCs. This chain connects TRBV10-3 to TRBJ2-4; 8 positions agree with TRBD1. The CDR3 DNA reads TGTGCCATCAGTGGGGACGGACAGGGAAACATTCAGTACTTC. This encodes CAISGDGQGNIQYF.